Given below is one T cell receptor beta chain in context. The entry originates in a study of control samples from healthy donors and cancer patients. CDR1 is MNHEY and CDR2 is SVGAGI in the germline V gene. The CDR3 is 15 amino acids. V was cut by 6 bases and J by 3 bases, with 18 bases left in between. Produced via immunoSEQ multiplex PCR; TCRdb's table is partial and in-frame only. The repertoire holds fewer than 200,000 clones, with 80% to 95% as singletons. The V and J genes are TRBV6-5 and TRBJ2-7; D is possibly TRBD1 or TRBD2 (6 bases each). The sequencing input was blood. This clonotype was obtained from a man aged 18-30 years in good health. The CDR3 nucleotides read TGTGCCAGCAGCCTCTCCTCGGGGGCCAACTACGAGCAGTACTTC. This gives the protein CASSLSSGANYEQYF.